Sequencing of this T cell receptor (beta chain) was carried out in a study of OX40 agonist ivuxolimab in advanced cancers. Study outcomes and limitations: In a subset of nonresponders, normalized T-cell clonal expansion was also low. With doses of 0.1-3.0 mg/kg, partial responders showed among the lowest clonal expansion.

This CDR3 region has 15 residues. CDR1 is MNHEY and CDR2 is SMNVEV in the germline V gene (reference sequence). V was shortened by 2 bases and J by 5 bases, with 10 bases between the two germline ends. Profiling relied on immunoSEQ multiplex PCR, and the TCRdb table lists in-frame clones only, not all of them. The data show some 70,000 clones, around nine tenths seen once. Points on this clone: The antigen is undetermined.

Sequencing was performed on CD4+ or CD8+ T cells sorted from blood, taken in a trial of the OX40 agonist ivuxolimab. The chain is built from TRBV27 and TRBJ1-6; the D is unclear. The TCR comes from an adult with an advanced solid tumor such as melanoma, head and neck, liver or kidney cancer. CDR3 DNA: TGTGCCAGCAGTTTAGAAGGGAGAAATAATTCACCCCTCCACTTT. Translation gives CASSLEGRNNSPLHF.